The rows below give T cell receptor beta chains drawn from one sample of a study of CD8 T cells in Susac syndrome. Via MiXCR, TCRdb re-called the immunoSEQ multiplex PCR reads, giving one row per CDR3 protein. In the table there are 74,000 or so distinct CDR3 sequences, about 92% of which are singletons. Sequencing was performed on CD4+ T cells from PBMCs. The receptors were gathered from a human donor with Susac syndrome. Each CDR3 is given without its conserved first and last residue. Each record gives: V gene, clone size, CDR3 protein. Expanded clones get a size class; other rows say once, few or many, or leave the size out.

TRBV7-8,.,ASSPTSIVSAQY
TRBV12-3/TRBV12-4,.,ASSRDRKETQY
TRBV5-5,.,ASSLTAGTDYEQY
TRBV18,.,ASSPGQGASETQY
TRBV5-1,once,ASNTLAGQQY
TRBV12-3/TRBV12-4,.,ASSTGGGMAEQF
TRBV7-3,.,ASSLLVGGDNEQF
TRBV9,.,ASTPGTGDYGYT
TRBV20-1,once,SARSSSVEGIYYEQY
TRBV28,once,ASRLAGEYNEQF
TRBV5-1,.,ASSLAKGDGTYEQY
TRBV4-1,medium-sized,ASSQDSGANEKLF
TRBV5-5,.,ASRLTGTEYNEQF
TRBV5-1,once,ASSLVGQTKETQY
TRBV7-9,.,ASSSRTGDRGLYGYT
TRBV12-3/TRBV12-4,.,ASTRQEGEQY
TRBV24-1,.,ATSEGGGLPSGTDTQY
TRBV4-2,.,ASSPPTIGTQY
TRBV28,.,ASSRPPWSSGRSTDTQY
TRBV7-2,.,ASSLGRQGGEKLF
TRBV14,.,ASSQGQGHRSGNTIY
TRBV7-8,.,ASSLAGPEQY
TRBV7-2,.,ASSLVGPSNQPQH
TRBV12-3/TRBV12-4,.,ASSLTGTASYEQY
TRBV29-1,.,SVEPGLRMNTEAF
TRBV15,.,ATSLRGTDTQY
TRBV7-2,.,ASSLRSGSGANVLT
TRBV20-1,.,SAPRGQGYGYT
TRBV19,once,ASSTPGTGENIQY
TRBV5-1,.,ASSAVVGHSGANVLT
TRBV5-4,.,ASSLRPIKSEEQF
TRBV19,.,ASSGLREFNEQF
TRBV10-3,.,AISVRAETQY
TRBV6-2/TRBV6-3,.,ASSYTPNSPLH
TRBV7-2,.,ASSLRRAVDEQY
TRBV30,.,AWRGVSGIAQETQY
TRBV27,.,ASSGPSADWTLNEQF
TRBV7-9,once,ASSPLLNSNQPQH
TRBV24-1,.,ATSDFSAGEQF
TRBV7-9,.,ASSLVEGTTYEQY
TRBV12-3/TRBV12-4,.,ASSPSPGQGSWGYT
TRBV7-2,.,ASSPFSGGAGETQY
TRBV7-2,.,ASSLIDLNTEAF
TRBV7-9,.,ASSFFTGNTEAF
TRBV27,once,ASSSDRGYQPQH
TRBV11-1,.,ASRPGQGRRETQY
TRBV20-1,.,SLLELGSREDGYT